The source of this TCR beta chain is a study of shared clonotypes between healthy human individuals. Study-wide findings and caveats: The rarefaction results pointed to incomplete sorted-subset sequencing despite large depth. Around 5% of naive CD4 clonotypes were common to several donors.

The authors' processing: Filtering differed since immunoSEQ provided only junctions, with no quality scores. The protocol was immunoSEQ multiplex PCR, while the TCRdb copy is restricted to in-frame clones and leaves out a portion. The V and J calls and clone size were taken over from that table, and D and trimming were inferred from the DNA. The profile shows roughly 1.5 million clones, 95% to 99% of them singletons. As to this clone: Its antigen is not identified.

Splitting of CD4+ cells produced CD45RA+ naive and CD45RA-negative memory subsets. Trimming stripped 4 bases from V and 5 bases from J, with 16 bases between. This CDR3 is 15 amino acids long. CDR1 is SGHNT and CDR2 is YYREEE in the germline V gene (reference sequence). Sequences were obtained from naive CD4+ T cells sorted from blood. Subset reported: CD45RA+ positively selected. V and J are TRBV5-4 and TRBJ2-1; D call uncertain. This clonotype was obtained from a man under 40 in good health. CDR3 bases: TGTGCCAGCAGCCGGAGCTCCTCTGGGGACAATGAGCAGTTCTTC. Its translation is CASSRSSSGDNEQFF.